A single sample is the source of the 21 T cell receptor beta chains below, sequenced in a study of Ad26.COV2.S vaccination and SARS-CoV-2 variants. The treatment is: over 15 received Ad26.COV2.S at low or high dose, single or two shots; roughly 5 received placebo; per-sample allocation not given. Samples were taken on day 63 after the first vaccine or placebo injection. Using immunoSEQ multiplex PCR, the repertoire was profiled, and TCRdb retains in-frame clones only, with some absent. The sample records about 370,000 clones, less than 90% being singletons. This material consisted of peripheral blood, taken in a trial of Ad26.COV2.S vaccine versus placebo. The receptor set was obtained from a person between 18 and 60 years old who received the Ad26.COV2.S COVID-19 vaccine or a placebo.

The V and J genes are TRBV5-1 and TRBJ1-2, with 7 positions matching TRBD1. The CDR3 runs to 16 residues. Germline V gene sequence: CDR1 SGHRS, CDR2 YFSETQ. Trimming at V came to 3 bases and at J to 4 bases, leaving 12 bases not matched to a gene. The CDR3 here is CASSYYPDRESYGYTF. The CDR3, as DNA: TGCGCCAGCAGCTACTATCCCGACAGGGAGAGCTATGGCTACACCTTC.

The rearrangement joins TRBV5-4 to TRBJ2-1; D is perhaps TRBD2 (5 bases). The germline V gene encodes CDR1 SGHNT and CDR2 YYREEE (reference sequence). V was clipped by 0 bases and J by 6 bases, with 7 bases between them. The CDR3 sequence is 13 residues long. As DNA, the CDR3 is TGTGCCAGCAGCTTGGGAGGGCTCAATGAGCAGTTCTTC. Residues: CASSLGGLNEQFF.

The V gene is TRBV9, the J gene TRBJ2-7; 10 bases match TRBD1. Germline V gene sequence: CDR1 SGDLS, CDR2 YYNGEE. Trimming took 4 bases from V and 4 from J; bases not matched to a gene: 5. This CDR3 is 14 amino acids long. The CDR3 region is CASSRTGGTYEQYF. In DNA, the CDR3 is TGTGCCAGCAGCAGGACAGGGGGTACATACGAGCAGTACTTC.

This clone was seen a single time. The chain carries TRBV11-2 and TRBJ1-1; D is unresolved. This CDR3 is 13 amino acids long. The V end lost 0 bases, the J end lost 5 bases, and 7 bases lay between the germline ends. Germline CDR1 and CDR2: SGHAT and FQNNGV. The CDR3 sequence: CASSLDLLTEAFF. The CDR3 DNA sequence: TGTGCCAGCAGCTTAGATCTGCTGACTGAAGCTTTCTTT.

The genes are TRBV5-4 and TRBJ1-3; D ambiguous. The germline CDR1 and CDR2 sequences are SGHNT and YYREEE (reference sequence). V lost 4 bases and J lost 1, with 9 bases in between. This CDR3 comprises 14 residues. The CDR3 region is CASSPGRSGNTIYF. Written as DNA, the CDR3 is TGTGCCAGCAGCCCCGGGAGATCTGGAAACACCATATATTTT.

The chain is built from TRBV18 and TRBJ1-1; D not resolved. Between the trimmed V and J ends, which lost 2 bases and 3 bases, there was a span of 7 bases. Germline loops: CDR1 KGHSH, CDR2 LQKENI. CDR3 length: 13 amino acids. CDR3: CASSPSPDTEAFF. Here the CDR3 DNA reads TGTGCCAGCTCACCATCCCCAGACACTGAAGCTTTCTTT. Full variable domain (outside the CDR3, taken from reference TRBV18 and TRBJ1-1): NAGVMQNPRHLVRRRGQEARLRCSPMKGHSHVYWYRQLPEEGLKFMVYLQKENIIDESGMPKERFSAEFPKEGPSILRIQQVVRGDSAAYFCASSPSPDTEAFFGQGTRLTVV.

V is TRBV6-2 or TRBV6-3 and J is TRBJ2-5, with a tentative D call TRBD1 (7 bases). This CDR3 region has 14 residues. Per the germline V gene, CDR1 is MNHEY and CDR2 is SVGEGT. V was shortened by 6 bases and J by 5 bases, with 16 bases between the two germline ends. Here the CDR3 DNA reads TGTGCCAGCAGCCGTGCCAGGGGGGTGGAGACCCAGTACTTC. It encodes CASSRARGVETQYF.

This chain uses TRBV10-1 with TRBJ2-7, with a possible D match to TRBD1 (6 bases). Germline CDR1 is WNHNN and CDR2 is SYGVQD (reference sequence). Trimming removed 5 bases from V and 7 bases from J, with 15 bases in between. The CDR3 length is 13 residues. For the CDR3, the DNA is TGCGCCAGCAGTCAGGGCAACCAGGGGGAGCAGTACTTC. It translates to CASSQGNQGEQYF.

V and J are TRBV29-1 and TRBJ2-1, with TRBD2 matching 14 bases. Germline CDR1 SQVTM, CDR2 ANQGSEA. The trim removed 4 bases at V and 2 bases at J, leaving 4 bases unmatched. The CDR3 has 16 amino acids. CDR3 coding DNA: TGCAGCGTTGGATGGGGACTAGCGGGGGCCTACAATGAGCAGTTCTTC. It is translated as CSVGWGLAGAYNEQFF.

The gene calls are TRBV6-2 or TRBV6-3 and TRBJ2-1; D may be TRBD1 (6 bases). CDR3 size: 15 residues. V lost 2 bases to trimming and J lost 4 bases, with 12 bases between them. The germline V gene encodes CDR1 MNHEY and CDR2 SVGEGT. Here the CDR3 reads CASSYNREKYNEQFF. As DNA, the CDR3 is TGTGCCAGCAGTTACAACAGGGAAAAATACAATGAGCAGTTCTTC.

This rearrangement joins TRBV5-6 to TRBJ2-1; 7 positions agree with TRBD1. In germline, CDR1 is SGHDT, CDR2 YYEEEE. The CDR3 has 15 residues. The ends lost 2 bases at V and 7 bases at J; junction bases unmatched: 9. Written as DNA, the CDR3 is TGTGCCAGCAGCTTCCCGGGACAGAGGGTTAATGAGCAGTTCTTC. Protein product: CASSFPGQRVNEQFF.

The chain is built from TRBV7-6 and TRBJ2-7; 7 bases line up with TRBD1. V gave up 5 bases and J gave up 1 base; unmatched junction bases: 11. The V gene's germline CDR1 is SGHVS and CDR2 FNYEAQ. CDR3 length: 16 amino acids. The CDR3 DNA reads as TGTGCCAGCAGCCAGGGGACAGCCGCACCATCCTACGAGCAGTACTTC. It translates to CASSQGTAAPSYEQYF.

The rearrangement joins TRBV2 to TRBJ2-1, with D possibly being TRBD2 (5 bases). V shed 9 bases and J shed 9 bases, with 15 bases lying between them. The CDR3 length is 12 residues. Germline V lookup: CDR1 SNHLY, CDR2 FYNNEI. CDR3 coding DNA: TGTGCCAGTCTAGGTCTAGCAGGTGAGCAGTTCTTC. This codes for CASLGLAGEQFF.

This clone was seen more than once but under ten times. The genes are TRBV11-2 and TRBJ2-7; D is perhaps TRBD1 (6 bases). The CDR3 runs 13 residues. Trimming took 4 bases from V and 3 from J, leaving 10 bases between them. Germline CDR1 reads SGHAT; CDR2 reads FQNNGV. In DNA, the CDR3 is TGTGCCAGCAGCTACCAGACAGGCTACGAGCAGTACTTC. It specifies CASSYQTGYEQYF.

The J gene is TRBJ2-5, the V gene TRBV10-2, with 13 bases aligning to TRBD2. The V gene's germline CDR1 is WSHSY and CDR2 SAAADI. V lost 9 bases and J lost 6; bases outside the gene matches: 13. CDR3 length equals 16 residues. CDR3: CASSGLAGPTRQTQYF. The DNA for the CDR3 is TGCGCCAGTTCGGGACTAGCGGGGCCGACGCGGCAGACCCAGTACTTC.

This chain connects TRBV15 to TRBJ1-3; no reliable D call. V was pared by 0 bases and J by 4 bases, with 10 bases between. The germline V gene encodes CDR1 LNHNV and CDR2 YYDKDF (reference sequence). The CDR3 spans 15 residues. The CDR3 bases are TGTGCCACCAGCAGAGATCGAAGTATCGGAAACACCATATATTTT. Amino acids: CATSRDRSIGNTIYF.

The rearrangement uses TRBV6-6 and TRBJ2-7, with D hard to call. CDR1 is MNHNY and CDR2 is SVGAGI in the germline V gene (reference sequence). Deletions cut 6 bases from V and 2 bases from J, with 20 bases between. The CDR3 spans 16 residues. CDR3 in amino acids: CASSNPRVGAAYEQYF. The CDR3 DNA reads TGTGCCAGCAGCAACCCCCGAGTCGGCGCAGCCTACGAGCAGTACTTC.

The genes are TRBV7-9 and TRBJ1-4; 10 bases align to TRBD1. V was clipped by 5 bases and J by 6 bases; unmatched bases: 3. The CDR3 runs to 14 residues. Per the germline V gene, CDR1 is SEHNR and CDR2 is FQNEAQ (reference sequence). CDR3 in amino acids: CASSPGTGDEKLFF. CDR3 bases: TGTGCCAGCAGCCCCGGGACAGGGGATGAAAAACTGTTTTTT.

This CDR3 is CASSISAGAHQPQHF. The CDR3 DNA reads TGTGCCAGTAGTATATCGGCCGGGGCTCATCAGCCCCAGCATTTT. The gene calls are TRBV19 and TRBJ1-5, with D possibly being TRBD1 (5 bases). V was shortened by 2 bases and J by 5 bases, with 13 bases between the two germline ends. Germline CDR1 and CDR2: LNHDA and SQIVND (reference sequence). CDR3 length: 15 residues.

The chain carries TRBV6-1 and TRBJ1-2, with a weak D call TRBD1 (5 bases). Trimming pared 1 base from V and 7 bases from J, leaving 13 bases between. The germline V gene encodes CDR1 MNHNS and CDR2 SASEGT. CDR3 size: 14 residues. In DNA, the CDR3 is TGTGCCAGCAGTGAAGACCCGGGACTATCTGGCTACACCTTC. Translating it yields CASSEDPGLSGYTF.

The chain couples TRBV5-1 to TRBJ2-1, with D perhaps TRBD1 (6 bases). The germline CDR1 and CDR2 sequences are SGHRS and YFSETQ. V shed 4 bases and J shed 6 bases, with 20 bases lying between them. The CDR3 extends over 16 amino acids. The chain's CDR3 is CASSGTGNVLPNEQFF. The CDR3 nucleotides read TGCGCCAGCAGCGGAACAGGGAACGTATTGCCCAATGAGCAGTTCTTC.